This T cell receptor beta chain appears in the sequencing data of a study of OX40 agonist ivuxolimab in advanced cancers. Sequencing used immunoSEQ multiplex PCR; TCRdb keeps in-frame clones, though not all of them. The top ten hold around 0.69% of the sample, which has about 80,000 clones, more than 90% seen once. The V and J ends lost 4 bases and 2 bases, in that order; junction bases with no gene match: 4. CDR1 is KGHSY, CDR2 FQNENV, per germline. This CDR3 has 15 residues. This TCR derives from an adult with an advanced solid tumor such as melanoma, head and neck, liver or kidney cancer. Sample: CD4+ or CD8+ T cells sorted from blood, taken in a trial of the OX40 agonist ivuxolimab. The V gene is TRBV16, the J gene TRBJ2-7; the match to TRBD2 covers 11 bases. CDR3 DNA sequence: TGTGCCAGCAGCCGCCTAGCGGGAGGAACCTACGAGCAGTACTTC. Encoded protein: CASSRLAGGTYEQYF.